These T cell receptor beta chains were read from a single sample in a study of identical twins. TCRdb used MiXCR to reprocess the 5' RACE reads, holding one entry per CDR3 protein. The data show some 320,000 distinct CDR3 sequences, around 12% seen once. This sample was also put to use in a study of yellow fever vaccine responses in identical twins.

The sample taken for sequencing was CD8+ T cells sorted from blood. All receptors come from a woman aged 18 to 35 in good health. The CDR3 runs from the conserved cysteine through the conserved F or W. A D gene is named only where the DNA matches it firmly.

D gene: TRBD2
J gene: TRBJ2-3
V gene: TRBV7-9
CDR3 protein: CASSFSFGGAPDTQYF

D gene: .
J gene: TRBJ2-3
V gene: TRBV14
CDR3 protein: CASSQDLEPRVRTDTQYF

D gene: TRBD1
J gene: TRBJ2-1
V gene: TRBV7-6
CDR3 protein: CASSHMDRDSNEQFF

D gene: TRBD2
J gene: TRBJ2-3
V gene: TRBV9
CDR3 protein: CASSVRTGGPTDTQYF

D gene: .
J gene: TRBJ1-6
V gene: TRBV2
CDR3 protein: CASSEPGDYNSPLHF

D gene: TRBD2
J gene: TRBJ2-1
V gene: TRBV25-1
CDR3 protein: CASSVTSGYYNEQFF

D gene: .
J gene: TRBJ1-4
V gene: TRBV4-1
CDR3 protein: CASSDRINNEKLFF

D gene: TRBD2
J gene: TRBJ2-7
V gene: TRBV6-5
CDR3 protein: CASSSGLGSYEQYF

D gene: TRBD2
J gene: TRBJ2-5
V gene: TRBV7-9
CDR3 protein: CASSYGTSGGASETQYF

D gene: TRBD1
J gene: TRBJ2-5
V gene: TRBV19
CDR3 protein: CASSMWTGAQETQYF

D gene: TRBD2
J gene: TRBJ2-5
V gene: TRBV28
CDR3 protein: CASSPEASGRKTQYF

D gene: TRBD2
J gene: TRBJ2-7
V gene: TRBV7-6
CDR3 protein: CASSPTPGGYGRGSYEQYF

D gene: .
J gene: TRBJ2-3
V gene: TRBV14
CDR3 protein: CASRPGLLEDTQYF

D gene: .
J gene: TRBJ2-1
V gene: TRBV7-3
CDR3 protein: CASSPYRSSYNEQFF

D gene: .
J gene: TRBJ1-1
V gene: TRBV7-6
CDR3 protein: CASSPPGGLNTEAFF

D gene: .
J gene: TRBJ2-5
V gene: TRBV6-5
CDR3 protein: CASSYANFQETQYF